The rows below give T cell receptor beta chains drawn from one sample of a study of T-cell memory formation after mild COVID-19. One entry per CDR3 protein, called by TCRdb with MiXCR from the 5' RACE reads. The table records roughly 620,000 distinct CDR3 sequences, roughly 17% of them present only once. Sequences were obtained from PBMCs or a T cell subset sorted from them (not recorded which). The receptors were sampled from an adult woman who had mild COVID-19 (a few samples of this study predate the infection). Cell type and time point are not known. Each CDR3 is given with its conserved first and last residue. The order of the fields is clone size, J gene, D gene, V gene, CDR3 DNA, CDR3 protein. A D gene is named only where the DNA matches it firmly. Size is stated for part of the rows, as once, few or many counts, or as a class when the clone is expanded.

. TRBJ2-3 TRBD1 TRBV7-9 TGTGCCAGCAGCTCTTTCACAGGGGCAGATACGCAGTATTTT CASSSFTGADTQYF
. TRBJ2-5 . TRBV7-8 TGTGCCAGCAGGCAGACCGTAGAGACCCAGTACTTC CASRQTVETQYF
once TRBJ2-3 TRBD2 TRBV7-3 TGTGCCAGCAGCCCCCATGGGGGGGGTTTGTGGACAGATACGCAGTATTTT CASSPHGGGLWTDTQYF
few TRBJ2-1 TRBD2 TRBV5-1 TGCGCCAGCAGCTTGGGGGCTAGCGGGAGTGGGAATGAGCAGTTCTTC CASSLGASGSGNEQFF
. TRBJ2-5 . TRBV3-1 TGTGCCAGCAGCCAAGGAGGGACAAATCAAGAGACCCAGTACTTC CASSQGGTNQETQYF
. TRBJ2-1 . TRBV10-2 TGCGCCAGCAGAACAGGGAACCCTGAGCAGTTCTTC CASRTGNPEQFF
few TRBJ1-2 TRBD1 TRBV5-1 TGCGCCAGCAGCTTTAGGGACAGGGACCCCTATGGCTACACCTTC CASSFRDRDPYGYTF
. TRBJ2-7 . TRBV4-1 TGCGCCAGCAGCCAAGATATTGGGTGGGTCGGCGAGCAGTACTTC CASSQDIGWVGEQYF
. TRBJ2-7 . TRBV9 TGTGCCAGCAGCTCACGACAGGTCTGGACCTACGAGCAGTACTTC CASSSRQVWTYEQYF
. TRBJ2-7 TRBD1 TRBV7-8 TGTGCCAGCAGCTTAGCGGCTAGTCGCAGGGGGTTTCCCTACGAGCAGTACTTC CASSLAASRRGFPYEQYF
few TRBJ2-7 . TRBV18 TGTGCCAGCTCACCCTTGGCGGTGGCGGACGAGCAGTACTTC CASSPLAVADEQYF
many TRBJ2-1 TRBD2 TRBV12-3/TRBV12-4 TGTGCCAGCAGTCTACTAGCGGGGGTAAACAATGAGCAGTTCTTC CASSLLAGVNNEQFF
. TRBJ2-5 TRBD2 TRBV7-6 TGTGCCAGCAGCTTAGAGACTAGCGGGGTAGAGACCCAGTACTTC CASSLETSGVETQYF
. TRBJ2-3 TRBD1 TRBV7-9 TGTGCCACCAGACGGACAGGGGTCACAGATACGCAGTATTTT CATRRTGVTDTQYF
. TRBJ2-5 TRBD1 TRBV6-2/TRBV6-3 TGTGCCAGCAGTTACACGGGGACAGGGAAAGAGACCCAGTACTTC CASSYTGTGKETQYF
. TRBJ2-3 TRBD2 TRBV20-1 TGCAGTGCTCGACTTCTAGCGGGAGGGAGCACAGATACGCAGTATTTT CSARLLAGGSTDTQYF
. TRBJ2-2 . TRBV19 TGTGCCAGTAGCCCTCCGGATGGGGCCGGGGAGCTGTTTTTT CASSPPDGAGELFF
. TRBJ1-2 . TRBV2 TGTGCCAGCAGTCCGGGATATGTAGGCTACACCTTC CASSPGYVGYTF
. TRBJ2-5 TRBD2 TRBV25-1 TGTGCCAGCAGTCATCCCCAGCTCCTAGCGGGAGAAGGAGAGACCCAGTACTTC CASSHPQLLAGEGETQYF
few TRBJ2-1 . TRBV20-1 TGCAGTGCCCCTGTGGGGGGCCTGAGAATTGAGCAGTTCTTC CSAPVGGLRIEQFF
. TRBJ2-1 . TRBV7-9 TGTGCCAGCAGCCCGCCCCCGCGAATTGATGAGCAGTTCTTC CASSPPPRIDEQFF
. TRBJ2-3 TRBD2 TRBV7-9 TGTGCCAGCAGCCCCGAGCGGGGGGGTGGCACAGATACGCAGTATTTT CASSPERGGGTDTQYF
few TRBJ1-5 . TRBV12-3/TRBV12-4 TGTGCCAGCAGCTCCGGGGTGGCGGGACAGCCCCAGCATTTT CASSSGVAGQPQHF
few TRBJ2-3 TRBD1 TRBV5-1 TGCGCCAGAATTTGTCAACTTCGGGACAGAATCACAGATACGCAGTATTTT CARICQLRDRITDTQYF
few TRBJ2-5 . TRBV9 TGTGCCAGCAGCGTAGACCTAGCGATGGGGGCGACCCAGTACTTC CASSVDLAMGATQYF
. TRBJ2-1 TRBD2 TRBV5-1 TGCGCCAGCAGCATCGGGACTAGCGGGGGTCTTCGCAATGAGCAGTTCTTC CASSIGTSGGLRNEQFF
. TRBJ1-5 . TRBV3-1 TGTGCCAGCAGCGGGGACGTAAGCAATCAGCCCCAGCATTTT CASSGDVSNQPQHF
. TRBJ2-5 . TRBV24-1 TGTGCCACCAGTGATTTGATCGGGGGAGGCGAGACCCAGTACTTC CATSDLIGGGETQYF
few TRBJ1-3 . TRBV9 TGTGCCAGCAGCGTAGGGACGGAAGGAAACACCATATATTTT CASSVGTEGNTIYF